This T cell receptor (beta chain) is drawn from a study of T cells in Graves' hyperthyroidism and ophthalmopathy. Looking at the study overall: Prior to any treatment, at the point of initial diagnosis, peripheral blood was collected.

This CDR3 region has 16 residues. Trimming left V 5 bases short and J 6 bases short, with 23 bases between. CDR1 is SEHNR, CDR2 FQNEAQ, per germline (reference sequence). The CDR3 regions of TCR beta were amplified from RNA transcripts. During a first-round RT-PCR of the TCR CDR3, the HTBI primer set was used. TCRdb itself ran the multiplex PCR reads through MiXCR, one entry per CDR3 protein. The sample has approximately 570,000 distinct CDR3 sequences; 15% to 20% are singletons. This clonotype was counted only a few times. This chain joins TRBV7-9 and TRBJ2-7; TRBD2 is a possible D gene (5 bases). This sequence was found in a man aged 35-49 years with Graves' ophthalmopathy. The sample taken for sequencing was blood. The CDR3 DNA reads TGTGCCAGCAGCCCCAGAGGGTCAGGCTTCCCGGGCGAGCAGTACTTC. It yields the protein CASSPRGSGFPGEQYF.